This record looks at one TCR beta chain sequence and its context. TCRdb keeps only in-frame clones here, not all; method: immunoSEQ multiplex PCR. The sample has more than 2 million clones, almost 96% seen once. This sample stems from a study of shared clonotypes between healthy human individuals. This CDR3 has 16 amino acids. Germline V gives CDR1 MDHEN, CDR2 SYDVKM. J gave up 3 bases and V 4 bases, and 5 bases lay outside the gene matches. Source material: naive CD4+ T cells sorted from blood. The subset: CD45RA+ positively selected. V is TRBV28 and J is TRBJ2-1, with 11 bases lining up with TRBD2. The sequence came from a man aged 18 to 29 in good health. CDR3 sequence: CASSSPGLAVYNEQFF. In nucleotides, the CDR3 is TGTGCCAGCAGTTCACCGGGACTAGCGGTCTACAATGAGCAGTTCTTC.